This T cell receptor beta chain was captured by sequencing in a study of human T cells and chemical hapten exposure (dated by TCRdb to the early 2020s). Broadly, across the study: For sensitization, 2% DPC in acetone was applied to a roughly 2 cm by roughly 2 cm area of upper inner arm skin. Weekly therapeutic DPC doses were additionally applied to the scalp of patients throughout the roughly 23-week study period. Patch tests used Finn chambers with 0.01% DPC on the upper back, scored after 6 days by International Contact Dermatitis Research Group standards. The patient cohort, mostly female, included alopecia areata with under or over 50% scalp involvement, alopecia totalis and alopecia universalis. Libraries were combined into a pool for sequencing, and differences in TCR yield between samples came mainly from small differences in library volumes within the pool. In alopecia patients, the study followed how the peripheral blood TCR repertoire changed in vivo over primary and secondary sensitization to diphenylcyclopropenone (DPC), a hapten. Blood samples were taken from patients before sensitization (week 0) and at 2, 6 and about 24 weeks after DPC sensitization. Blood for TCR sequencing was provided by twenty-nine alopecia patients at one to four time points (pre-sensitization, 2, 6 and 24 weeks). What the research found in general, with its limitations: Repeated subsampling changed both the strength of the expansion versus patch-test correlation and the threshold at which that correlation became significant. Expanded TCRs formed significantly more large CDR3 similarity clusters than pre-sensitization or healthy control sets, consistent with antigen-driven responses. No change with DPC sensitization was found in the number of TCRs above 1 in 1000 frequency, and no evidence of global repertoire structure alterations was found. Alopecia, a presumed autoimmune disease, was present in all patients, so the immune response of the patients might differ from that of healthy individuals. The number of PT1 expanded TCRs positively correlated with patch test score, significant at thresholds 8, 16 and 32 but not 4.

The time point label here, explained by the study, means: patch test 2, 6 weeks after DPC sensitization. The sample's treatment or condition, from its label and the paper: therapeutic diphenylcyclopropenone sensitization with weekly scalp DPC. At every patch-test visit, the blood draw took place before the patch test was put on. Patients were considered eligible if aged 18 to 70, diagnosed with alopecia and deemed suitable for DPC therapy, and patients were excluded if pregnant. Total RNA was extracted from unfractionated whole blood collected in Tempus Blood RNA tubes. The library was built by means of RACE. Instrument on record: NextSeq 500. During library preparation, unique molecular identifiers were attached to individual cDNA molecules so that TCRs could be counted quantitatively and reproducibly. For every blood RNA sample, sequencing covered both the TCR alpha and TCR beta chains. The authors' pipeline ran thus. The median number of TCRs per sample was some 100,000, ranging from about 20,000 to 690,600. V, J and CDR3 annotation of the TCR reads was carried out using the Decombinator software suite. To make PS versus PT1 abundance plots, every sample was subsampled to the same number of TCRs (28,000). Expanded TCRs were defined as absent before sensitization and observed at least eight times at the 2-week time point. TCRdb trimmed the raw reads at Q25, called clones with MiXCR and kept productive beta chains. Every entry covers one CDR3 protein and lists the most common genes and DNA from its rows. TCRdb, rather than the study authors, made the V and J calls. Present in this sample are 110,000 to 150,000 distinct CDR3 sequences, about 10% of which were seen just once. About 1.3% of the sample lies in the top ten.

V ends up 0 bases short and J 5 bases short, with an unmatched junction base count of 6. The CDR3 numbers 15 residues from cysteine through phenylalanine. Only CDR3 DNA remains: 45 bases, in frame from the first base. This clonotype appeared many times. Its binding antigen is unknown. It has no much larger one-base neighbor in the sample; base qualities were not kept. This sample comprised whole blood, obtained in connection with sensitization to the hapten diphenylcyclopropenone (DPC). This TCR was sampled from a woman between 50 and 59 years old with alopecia areata. Some clones in this sample may be carry-over from other donors' samples. This sequence uses TRBV23-1 and TRBJ2-7, and 8 junction bases match TRBD2. TRBV23-1 is noted as an ORF with a role that remains uncertain. The DNA reads as follows: TGCGCCAGCAGTCAATCAGGGACTAGAGTTAACGAGCAGTACTTC. The resulting protein is CASSQSGTRVNEQYF.